This T cell receptor beta chain was profiled in a study of blood T cell repertoires in COVID-19. Looking at the study overall: Acute and convalescent COVID-19 samples came from the United States, Italy and Spain. In each case, the material was cDNA or gDNA derived from T cells, B-cell-depleted T cells, or PBMCs.

As originally analysed: Nucleated cell counts were estimated from reference gene primer amplification. Sequenced by immunoSEQ multiplex PCR; TCRdb stores in-frame clones only, minus some. The V and J calls and the clone size are those of that table, but D and trimming were determined from the DNA. The repertoire holds fewer than 700,000 clones, with approximately 88% as singletons. Germline loops: CDR1 SEHNR, CDR2 FQNEAQ (reference sequence). Trimming cost V 3 bases and J 2 bases; bases outside gene matches: 6. This CDR3 spans 15 amino acids. Sequences were obtained from peripheral blood. V gene TRBV7-9 combines with J gene TRBJ1-1; TRBD1 agrees at 7 bases. The TCR was taken from a woman in her fifties or sixties with COVID-19, enrolled during active disease. Written as DNA, the CDR3 is TGTGCCAGCAGCTTGGATAGACAGGGTAACACTGAAGCTTTCTTT. Residues: CASSLDRQGNTEAFF.